This T cell receptor beta chain was profiled in a study of PD-L1 blockade in urothelial cancer. At the level of the study: Typically, measured as a median, blood samples had approximately 130,000 T cells.

The CDR3 spans 16 residues. V dropped 2 bases and J dropped 5; count of bases not matched to a gene: 6. Germline CDR1 MGHRA, CDR2 YSYEKL. Pretreatment and on-treatment blood mononuclear cell samples were taken, totaling between 1 and 8 time points per patient. The assay was immunoSEQ multiplex PCR, and TCRdb's table has in-frame clones only and misses some. This table has around 45,000 clones, approximately 90% appearing once. The sequenced sample was PBMCs, obtained around atezolizumab (anti-PD-L1) treatment. The chain links TRBV4-1 to TRBJ2-5; the match to TRBD1 covers 12 bases. This TCR was recovered from a woman aged 55-69 years with urothelial cancer. The CDR3 spells CASSQRDRGRGETQYF. CDR3 coding DNA: TGCGCCAGCAGCCAAAGGGACAGGGGGCGGGGGGAGACCCAGTACTTC.